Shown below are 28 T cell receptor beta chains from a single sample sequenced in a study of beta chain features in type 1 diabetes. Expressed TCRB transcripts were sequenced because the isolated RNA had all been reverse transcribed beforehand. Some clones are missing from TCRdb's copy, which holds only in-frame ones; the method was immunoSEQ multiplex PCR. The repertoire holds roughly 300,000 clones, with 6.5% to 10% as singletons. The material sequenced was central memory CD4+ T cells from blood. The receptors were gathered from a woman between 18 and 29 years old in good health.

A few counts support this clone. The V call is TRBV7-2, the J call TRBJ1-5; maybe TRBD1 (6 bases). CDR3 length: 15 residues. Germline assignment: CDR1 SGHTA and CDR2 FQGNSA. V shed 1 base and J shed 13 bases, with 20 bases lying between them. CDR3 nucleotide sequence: TGTGCCAGCAGCTTAGAAGTAATCGGGGGCTACAGGCAGCATTTT. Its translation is CASSLEVIGGYRQHF.

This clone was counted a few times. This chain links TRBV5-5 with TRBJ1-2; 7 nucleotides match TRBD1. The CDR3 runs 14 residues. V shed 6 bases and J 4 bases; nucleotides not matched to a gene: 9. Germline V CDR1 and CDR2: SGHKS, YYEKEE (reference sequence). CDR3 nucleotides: TGTGCCAGCAACCCGACAGGGACCCTCTATGGCTACACCTTC. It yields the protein CASNPTGTLYGYTF.

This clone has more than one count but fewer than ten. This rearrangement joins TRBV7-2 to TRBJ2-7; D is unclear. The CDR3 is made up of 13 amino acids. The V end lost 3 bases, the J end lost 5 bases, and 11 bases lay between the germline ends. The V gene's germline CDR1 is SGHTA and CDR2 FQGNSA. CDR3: CASSFFFQDEQYF. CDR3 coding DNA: TGTGCCAGCAGCTTTTTTTTTCAGGACGAGCAGTACTTC.

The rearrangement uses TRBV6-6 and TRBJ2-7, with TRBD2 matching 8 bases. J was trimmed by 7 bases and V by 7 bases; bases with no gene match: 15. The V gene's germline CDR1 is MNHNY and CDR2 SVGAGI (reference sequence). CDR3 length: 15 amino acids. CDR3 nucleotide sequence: TGTGCCAGCACCGCCAGTCGGGTAGCGGGATATGAGCAGTACTTC. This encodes CASTASRVAGYEQYF.

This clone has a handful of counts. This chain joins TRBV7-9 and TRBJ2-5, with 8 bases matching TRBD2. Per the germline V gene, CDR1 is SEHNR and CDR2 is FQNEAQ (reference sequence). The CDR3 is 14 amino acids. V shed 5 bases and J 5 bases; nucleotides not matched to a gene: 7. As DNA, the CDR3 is TGTGCCAGCAGCACCGGGACTAGTTGGGAGACCCAGTACTTC. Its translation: CASSTGTSWETQYF. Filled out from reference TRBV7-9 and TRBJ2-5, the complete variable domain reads DTGVSQNPRHKITKRGQNVTFRCDPISEHNRLYWYRQTLGQGPEFLTYFQNEAQLEKSRLLSDRFSAERPKGSFSTLEIQRTEQGDSAMYLCASSTGTSWETQYFGPGTRLLVL.

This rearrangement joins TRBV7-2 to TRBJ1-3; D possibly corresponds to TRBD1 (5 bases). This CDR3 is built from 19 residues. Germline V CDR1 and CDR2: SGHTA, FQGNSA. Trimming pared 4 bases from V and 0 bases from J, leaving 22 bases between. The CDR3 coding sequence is TGTGCCAGCAGCTCCCCCACCCGGGGGTCGAGAGACTCTGGAAACACCATATATTTT. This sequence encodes CASSSPTRGSRDSGNTIYF.

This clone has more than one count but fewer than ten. In DNA form, the CDR3 reads TGCAGCGTCCTTCTAGGGGGTCGGGCTGGCTACACCTTC. Its protein product is CSVLLGGRAGYTF. The chain is built from TRBV29-1 and TRBJ1-2, with D perhaps matching TRBD1 (6 bases). The CDR3 is 13 amino acids. Germline-derived CDR1 and CDR2 are SQVTM and ANQGSEA. Deletions cut 6 bases from V and 7 bases from J, with 18 bases between.

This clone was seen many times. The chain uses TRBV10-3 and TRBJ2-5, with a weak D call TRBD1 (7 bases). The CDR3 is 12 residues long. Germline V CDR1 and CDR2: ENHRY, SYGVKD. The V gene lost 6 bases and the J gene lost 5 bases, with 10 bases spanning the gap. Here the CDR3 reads CAISAGGETQYF. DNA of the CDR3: TGTGCCATCAGCGCAGGGGGGGAGACCCAGTACTTC.

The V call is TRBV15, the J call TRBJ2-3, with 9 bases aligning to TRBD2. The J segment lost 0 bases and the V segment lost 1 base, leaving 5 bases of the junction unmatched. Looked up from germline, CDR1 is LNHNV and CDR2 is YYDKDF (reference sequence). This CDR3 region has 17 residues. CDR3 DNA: TGTGCCACCAGCAGAGTCGGGACTAGCAGTAGCACAGATACGCAGTATTTT. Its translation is CATSRVGTSSSTDTQYF.

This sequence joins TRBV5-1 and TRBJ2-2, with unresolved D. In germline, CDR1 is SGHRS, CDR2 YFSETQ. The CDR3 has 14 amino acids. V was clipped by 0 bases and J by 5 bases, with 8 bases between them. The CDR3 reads CASSLGEYTGELFF. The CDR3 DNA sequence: TGCGCCAGCAGCTTGGGCGAGTATACCGGGGAGCTGTTTTTT.

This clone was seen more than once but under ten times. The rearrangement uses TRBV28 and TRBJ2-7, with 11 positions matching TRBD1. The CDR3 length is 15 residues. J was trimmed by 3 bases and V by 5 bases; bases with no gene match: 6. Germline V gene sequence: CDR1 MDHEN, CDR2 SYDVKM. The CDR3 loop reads CASSRTGGIHYEQYF. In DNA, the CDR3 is TGTGCCAGCAGTAGGACAGGGGGCATCCACTACGAGCAGTACTTC.

This CDR3 reads CASSGAQGLPPGNTIYF. CDR3 nucleotide sequence: TGTGCCAGCAGCGGGGCACAGGGGCTTCCTCCCGGAAACACCATATATTTT. The genes are TRBV7-2 and TRBJ1-3; TRBD1 matches at 7 bases. Per germline, CDR1 SGHTA and CDR2 FQGNSA. CDR3 length: 17 residues. J gave up 4 bases and V 5 bases, and 14 bases lay outside the gene matches.

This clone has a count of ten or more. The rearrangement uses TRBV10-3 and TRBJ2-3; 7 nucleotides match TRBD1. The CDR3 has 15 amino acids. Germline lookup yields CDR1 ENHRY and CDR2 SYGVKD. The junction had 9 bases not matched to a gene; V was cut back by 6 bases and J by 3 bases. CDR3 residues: CAISPPTGTTDTQYF. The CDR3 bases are TGTGCCATCAGCCCACCGACAGGGACGACAGATACGCAGTATTTT.

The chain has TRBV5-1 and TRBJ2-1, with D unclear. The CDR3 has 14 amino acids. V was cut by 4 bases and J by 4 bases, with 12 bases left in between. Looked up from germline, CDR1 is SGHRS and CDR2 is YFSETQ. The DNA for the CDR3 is TGCGCCAGCAGCATGAACACCCAGTACAATGAGCAGTTCTTC. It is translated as CASSMNTQYNEQFF.

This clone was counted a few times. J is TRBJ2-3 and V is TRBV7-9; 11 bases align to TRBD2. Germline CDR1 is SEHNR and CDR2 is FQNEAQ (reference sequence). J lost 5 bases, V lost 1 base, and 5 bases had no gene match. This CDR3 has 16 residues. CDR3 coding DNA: TGTGCCAGCAGCTTAGGACTAGCGGGGTATCAAGATACGCAGTATTTT. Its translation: CASSLGLAGYQDTQYF.

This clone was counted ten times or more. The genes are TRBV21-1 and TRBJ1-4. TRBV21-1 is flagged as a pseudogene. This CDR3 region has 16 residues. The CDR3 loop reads CAGYLRMSATNEKLFF. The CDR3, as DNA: TGTGCCGGCTATTTACGGATGTCAGCAACTAATGAAAAACTGTTTTTT.

The CDR3 nucleotides are TGTGCCAGCAGCTTGGCCGGGACAGCGTACCAAGAGACCCAGTACTTC. Translated: CASSLAGTAYQETQYF. The J gene is TRBJ2-5, the V gene TRBV7-2, with 7 bases that match TRBD1. This CDR3 spans 16 amino acids. The germline gives CDR1 SGHTA, CDR2 FQGNSA. V shed 3 bases, J shed 0 bases, and the junction held 7 bases outside the gene matches.

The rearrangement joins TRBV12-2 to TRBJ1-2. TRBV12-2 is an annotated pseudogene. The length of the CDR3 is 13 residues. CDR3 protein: CASVSRAGYGYTF. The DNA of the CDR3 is TGTGCAAGTGTTTCGAGGGCGGGCTATGGCTACACCTTC.

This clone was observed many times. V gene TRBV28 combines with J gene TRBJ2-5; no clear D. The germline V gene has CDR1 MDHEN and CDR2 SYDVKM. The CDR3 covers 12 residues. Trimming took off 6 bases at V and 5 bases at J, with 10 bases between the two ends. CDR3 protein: CASRGSLETQYF. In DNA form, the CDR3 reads TGTGCCAGCAGGGGAAGTTTGGAGACCCAGTACTTC.

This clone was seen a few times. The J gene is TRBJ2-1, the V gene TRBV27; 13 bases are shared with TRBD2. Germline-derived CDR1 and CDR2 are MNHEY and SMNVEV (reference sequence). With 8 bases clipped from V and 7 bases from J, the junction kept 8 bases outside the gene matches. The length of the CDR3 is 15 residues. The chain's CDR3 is CASGHWTSGRNEQFF. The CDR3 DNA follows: TGTGCCAGCGGGCACTGGACTAGCGGGAGAAATGAGCAGTTCTTC.

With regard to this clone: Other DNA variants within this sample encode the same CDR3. The CDR3 nucleotides are TGTGCCAGCAGCGTAGGTGTAGGGACAGATACGCAGTATTTT. This encodes CASSVGVGTDTQYF. The chain links TRBV9 to TRBJ2-3, with D hard to call. V shed 0 bases and J shed 3 bases, with 8 bases lying between them. This CDR3 is built from 14 residues. Germline V gene lookup returns CDR1 SGDLS and CDR2 YYNGEE. Full variable domain (rest looked up from reference TRBV9 and TRBJ2-3): DSGVTQTPKHLITATGQRVTLRCSPRSGDLSVYWYQQSLDQGLQFLIQYYNGEERAKGNILERFSAQQFPDLHSELNLSSLELGDSALYFCASSVGVGTDTQYFGPGTRLTVL.

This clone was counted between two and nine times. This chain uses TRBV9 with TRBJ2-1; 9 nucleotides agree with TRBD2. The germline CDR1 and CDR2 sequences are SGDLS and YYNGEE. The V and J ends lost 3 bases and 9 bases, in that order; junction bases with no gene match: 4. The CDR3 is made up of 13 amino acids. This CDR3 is CASSAGLAFEQFF. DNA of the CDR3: TGTGCCAGCAGCGCGGGACTAGCTTTTGAGCAGTTCTTC.

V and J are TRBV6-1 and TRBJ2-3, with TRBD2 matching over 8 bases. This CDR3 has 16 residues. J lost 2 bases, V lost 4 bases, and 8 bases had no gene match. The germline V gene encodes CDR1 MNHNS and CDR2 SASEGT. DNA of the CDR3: TGTGCCAGCAGTGCAGGACTAGCACACTACACAGATACGCAGTATTTT. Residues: CASSAGLAHYTDTQYF.

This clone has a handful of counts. CDR3 bases: TGTGCCAGCAGCCCGGGACTCTCCTCCTACGAGCAGTACTTC. Translating it yields CASSPGLSSYEQYF. The chain links TRBV11-1 to TRBJ2-7, with D possibly matching TRBD2 (6 bases). The CDR3 runs to 14 residues. Germline V lookup: CDR1 SGHAT, CDR2 FQDESV (reference sequence). V lost 5 bases to trimming and J lost 0 bases, with 11 bases between them.

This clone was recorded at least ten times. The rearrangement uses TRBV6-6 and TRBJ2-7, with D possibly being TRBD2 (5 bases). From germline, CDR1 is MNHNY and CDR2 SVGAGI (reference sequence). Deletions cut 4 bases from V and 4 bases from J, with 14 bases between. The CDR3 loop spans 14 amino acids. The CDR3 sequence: CASSSIARTYEQYF. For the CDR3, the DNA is TGTGCCAGCAGTTCCATAGCGAGAACGTACGAGCAGTACTTC.

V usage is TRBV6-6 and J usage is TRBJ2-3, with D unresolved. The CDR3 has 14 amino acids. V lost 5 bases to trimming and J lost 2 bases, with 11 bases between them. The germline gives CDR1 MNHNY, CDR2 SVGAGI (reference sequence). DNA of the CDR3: TGTGCCAGCAGTACTCCGGAGAACACAGATACGCAGTATTTT. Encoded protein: CASSTPENTDTQYF.

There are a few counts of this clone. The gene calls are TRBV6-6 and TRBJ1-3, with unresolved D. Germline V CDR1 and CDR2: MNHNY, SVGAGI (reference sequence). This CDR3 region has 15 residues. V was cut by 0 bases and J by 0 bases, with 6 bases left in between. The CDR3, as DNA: TGTGCCAGCAGTTACTCTCCGGACTCTGGAAACACCATATATTTT. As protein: CASSYSPDSGNTIYF.

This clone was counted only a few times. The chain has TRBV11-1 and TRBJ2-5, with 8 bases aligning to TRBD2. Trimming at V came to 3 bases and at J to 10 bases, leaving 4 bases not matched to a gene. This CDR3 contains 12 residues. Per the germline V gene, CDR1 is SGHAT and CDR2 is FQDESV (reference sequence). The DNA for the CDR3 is TGTGCCAGCAGCTTGAGCGGGAGTATCCAGTACTTC. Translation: CASSLSGSIQYF.